These T cell receptor beta chains were read from a single sample in a study of radiation and T cells in renal cell carcinoma. Measured with immunoSEQ multiplex PCR; TCRdb has only the in-frame clones, and not every one. The repertoire includes 130,000 or so clones, more than 70% of them detected once, and more than 10% sits in the top ten. The material was blood, obtained from a patient whose treatment included radiotherapy and nephrectomy. These receptors originate from a woman aged 45-60 years with renal cell carcinoma. Both conserved end residues are part of each CDR3. Each record gives: J gene, V gene, D gene, clone size, CDR3 DNA, CDR3 protein. A D gene is named only where the DNA matches it firmly. The listing skips clone size in some rows; elsewhere it reads once, few, many or a size class.

J: TRBJ1-1; V: TRBV6-6; D: NA; size: NA; DNA: TGTGCCAGCAGTGGGAGACAGGCGAACACTGAAGCTTTCTTT; CDR3: CASSGRQANTEAFF
J: TRBJ1-2; V: TRBV6-6; D: NA; size: NA; DNA: TGTGCCAGCAGTTTTTGGGGGGACTATGGCTACACCTTC; CDR3: CASSFWGDYGYTF
J: TRBJ1-1; V: TRBV6-6; D: NA; size: NA; DNA: TGTGCCAGCAACTATCCACCACAAAACACTGAAGCTTTCTTT; CDR3: CASNYPPQNTEAFF
J: TRBJ2-3; V: TRBV6-5; D: NA; size: NA; DNA: TGTGCCAGCCAGAGGGACGTAGCTAGCACAGATACGCAGTATTTT; CDR3: CASQRDVASTDTQYF
J: TRBJ2-3; V: TRBV29-1; D: TRBD2; size: NA; DNA: TGCAGCGTTCGGACTAGCGGCACAGATACGCAGTATTTT; CDR3: CSVRTSGTDTQYF
J: TRBJ1-6; V: TRBV21-1; D: NA; size: NA; DNA: TGTGCCTGCGGATGGCGGGACAGACATTCACCCCTCCACTTT; CDR3: CACGWRDRHSPLHF
J: TRBJ1-1; V: TRBV7-9; D: NA; size: NA; DNA: TGTGCCAGCAGGCAGAACACTGAAGCTTTCTTT; CDR3: CASRQNTEAFF
J: TRBJ1-6; V: TRBV7-6; D: NA; size: NA; DNA: TGTGCCAGCAGCTCACGGGGCAATTCACCCCTCCACTTT; CDR3: CASSSRGNSPLHF
J: TRBJ1-2; V: TRBV1; D: NA; size: NA; DNA: TGCACCAGCAGCCACTGGGCCCGCCTGGTCTATGGCTACACCTTC; CDR3: CTSSHWARLVYGYTF
J: TRBJ1-2; V: TRBV7-6; D: TRBD1; size: NA; DNA: TGTGCCAGCAGCTTAGTGGAGACAGGGGGAGGCTACACCTTC; CDR3: CASSLVETGGGYTF
J: TRBJ1-2; V: TRBV18; D: TRBD1; size: NA; DNA: TGTGCCAGCTCACAACTAATTACTGGGACAGGGAACAACTATGGCTACACCTTC; CDR3: CASSQLITGTGNNYGYTF
J: TRBJ1-3; V: TRBV6-5; D: NA; size: NA; DNA: TGTGCCAGCAGTTACAACACCGACTCTGGAAACACCATATATTTT; CDR3: CASSYNTDSGNTIYF
J: TRBJ1-2; V: TRBV5-5; D: NA; size: NA; DNA: TGTGCCAGCAGCGATTCGATTACGACGGAATTAAACTATGGCTACACCTTC; CDR3: CASSDSITTELNYGYTF
J: TRBJ2-2; V: TRBV29-1; D: NA; size: NA; DNA: TGCAGCGTTGAAGTCCCGGTATGGCGGGGCACGAACACCGGGGAGCTGTTTTTT; CDR3: CSVEVPVWRGTNTGELFF
J: TRBJ1-2; V: TRBV6-6; D: NA; size: NA; DNA: TGTGCCAGCAGTCTACAGGGACGTGGCTACACCTTC; CDR3: CASSLQGRGYTF
J: TRBJ2-5; V: TRBV5-4; D: TRBD1; size: NA; DNA: TGTGCCAGCAGCTATGACAGGGGCCAAGAGACCCAGTACTTC; CDR3: CASSYDRGQETQYF
J: TRBJ2-1; V: TRBV6-1; D: TRBD1; size: NA; DNA: TGTGCCAGCAGTGAACCCGGACAGGGGTCCAATGAGCAGTTCTTC; CDR3: CASSEPGQGSNEQFF
J: TRBJ1-1; V: TRBV18; D: NA; size: few; DNA: TGTGCCAGCTCACCAAGAGGTTCGGACACTGAAGCTTTCTTT; CDR3: CASSPRGSDTEAFF
J: TRBJ2-1; V: TRBV5-1; D: TRBD1; size: NA; DNA: TGCGCCAGCAGCTTGTTGCCAGGGGGCTACAATGAGCAGTTCTTC; CDR3: CASSLLPGGYNEQFF
J: TRBJ2-7; V: TRBV6-5; D: NA; size: NA; DNA: TGTGCCGCGAAGGGGGGCGGTTCCTACGAGCAGTACTTC; CDR3: CAAKGGGSYEQYF
J: TRBJ1-5; V: TRBV6-1; D: NA; size: NA; DNA: TGTGCCAGCACTGTGCCCCAGCATTTT; CDR3: CASTVPQHF
J: TRBJ1-2; V: TRBV5-8; D: TRBD1; size: NA; DNA: TGTGCCAGCAGCTCCGACAGGGGGCGGGATGGCTACACCTTC; CDR3: CASSSDRGRDGYTF
J: TRBJ2-5; V: TRBV30; D: NA; size: NA; DNA: TGTGCCTGGAGTGCAGGGGTCCAAGAGACCCAGTACTTC; CDR3: CAWSAGVQETQYF
J: TRBJ2-3; V: TRBV18; D: TRBD2; size: NA; DNA: TGTGCCAGCTCAGACCGGACTAGCGGGGGATGGCATACGCAGTATTTT; CDR3: CASSDRTSGGWHTQYF
J: TRBJ1-4; V: TRBV7-9; D: NA; size: NA; DNA: TGTGCCAGCAGCTCCCTGCCACAAGGGGTATATGAAAAACTGTTTTTT; CDR3: CASSSLPQGVYEKLFF
J: TRBJ2-3; V: TRBV5-4; D: TRBD1; size: NA; DNA: TGTGCCAGCAGCGGATACTTTGGGACAGGGGTGACAGATACGCAGTATTTT; CDR3: CASSGYFGTGVTDTQYF
J: TRBJ1-2; V: TRBV6-1; D: TRBD1; size: NA; DNA: TGTGCCAGCAGAGTCCCCTATGGGACAGCTGGCTACACCTTC; CDR3: CASRVPYGTAGYTF
J: TRBJ1-1; V: TRBV11-2; D: NA; size: NA; DNA: TGTGCCAGCAGCCAGGCCCAGTTAATGAACACTGAAGCTTTCTTT; CDR3: CASSQAQLMNTEAFF
J: TRBJ2-1; V: TRBV14; D: TRBD2; size: NA; DNA: TGTGCCAGCAGCCACCTCTCACGGGGGGGATCTTTGGCGTTCTTC; CDR3: CASSHLSRGGSLAFF
J: TRBJ2-2; V: TRBV5-4; D: NA; size: NA; DNA: TGTGCCAGCAGCCGGAAGACAGACACCGGGGAGCTGTTTTTT; CDR3: CASSRKTDTGELFF
J: TRBJ1-2; V: TRBV13; D: TRBD1; size: NA; DNA: TGTGCCAGCAGCTTAGAGGCCAGGGGGCGGGGTGGCTACACCTTC; CDR3: CASSLEARGRGGYTF
J: TRBJ2-1; V: TRBV5-1; D: TRBD2; size: NA; DNA: TGCGCCAGCAGCTTGACCGGGGGGGCCAATGAGCAGTTCTTC; CDR3: CASSLTGGANEQFF
J: TRBJ1-2; V: TRBV30; D: NA; size: NA; DNA: TGTGCCTGGGGTCAGAACTATGGCTACACCTTC; CDR3: CAWGQNYGYTF
J: TRBJ2-5; V: TRBV4-1; D: NA; size: NA; DNA: TGCGCCAGCAGCCGCTTGGTAGGGGAGACCCAGTACTTC; CDR3: CASSRLVGETQYF
J: TRBJ1-2; V: TRBV5-8; D: NA; size: once; DNA: TGTGCCAGCAGGCAAAGACAGTCCCATGGCTACACCTTC; CDR3: CASRQRQSHGYTF
J: TRBJ2-1; V: TRBV5-1; D: TRBD2; size: NA; DNA: TGCGCCAGCAGCTTGGTGGTAGCGGGGGGTCCTGAGCAGTTCTTC; CDR3: CASSLVVAGGPEQFF
J: TRBJ2-6; V: TRBV5-4; D: NA; size: NA; DNA: TGTGCCAGCAGCTCCCATCCACAGAACTCTGGGGCCAACGTCCTGACTTTC; CDR3: CASSSHPQNSGANVLTF
J: TRBJ2-6; V: TRBV7-2; D: NA; size: once; DNA: TGTGCCAGCAGCTTAGAGGTCGGGGCCAACGTCCTGACTTTC; CDR3: CASSLEVGANVLTF
J: TRBJ2-3; V: TRBV10-3; D: TRBD2; size: NA; DNA: TGTGCCATCGGGGCTAGCGGGACAGATACGCAGTATTTT; CDR3: CAIGASGTDTQYF
J: TRBJ2-7; V: TRBV9; D: TRBD1; size: NA; DNA: TGTGCCAGCAGCTGGACAGGATTGGGCGAGCAGTACTTC; CDR3: CASSWTGLGEQYF
J: TRBJ1-1; V: TRBV18; D: NA; size: NA; DNA: TGTGCCAGCTCACCAGGTGTTCACGAGAACACTGAAGCTTTCTTT; CDR3: CASSPGVHENTEAFF
J: TRBJ1-3; V: TRBV19; D: NA; size: NA; DNA: TGTGCCAGTAGTATTTCCGCTGGAAACACCATATATTTT; CDR3: CASSISAGNTIYF
J: TRBJ2-2; V: TRBV11-1; D: TRBD1; size: NA; DNA: TGTGCCAGCAGCTTCAAAAGGGGGCAAGCCGGGGAGCTGTTTTTT; CDR3: CASSFKRGQAGELFF
J: TRBJ2-1; V: TRBV5-1; D: NA; size: NA; DNA: TGCGCCAGCAGTTTCGACGGGACTCCGGAGAATGAGCAGTTCTTC; CDR3: CASSFDGTPENEQFF
J: TRBJ2-7; V: TRBV7-9; D: TRBD1; size: NA; DNA: TGTGCCAGCAGCTTTATAACTCGGGACAGGCTACACGAGCAGTACTTC; CDR3: CASSFITRDRLHEQYF
J: TRBJ1-3; V: TRBV15; D: NA; size: NA; DNA: TGTGCCACCAGCAGAGATAGGTGGTCCTCTGGAAACACCATATATTTT; CDR3: CATSRDRWSSGNTIYF
J: TRBJ2-7; V: TRBV2; D: NA; size: NA; DNA: TGTGCCAGCAGTGTTCTGGTTAGAGAGCAGTACTTC; CDR3: CASSVLVREQYF
J: TRBJ1-6; V: TRBV9; D: TRBD1; size: once; DNA: TGTGCCAGCAGCGATTCGGGACAGGGGACTTCACCCCTCCACTTT; CDR3: CASSDSGQGTSPLHF
J: TRBJ2-7; V: TRBV5-1; D: TRBD2; size: NA; DNA: TGCGCCAGCAGCATACTAGCGGGGAGCTCCTACGAGCAGTACTTC; CDR3: CASSILAGSSYEQYF
J: TRBJ2-3; V: TRBV4-1; D: NA; size: NA; DNA: TGCGCCAGCAGCCAAGTTAGGGTTAGCACAGATACGCAGTATTTT; CDR3: CASSQVRVSTDTQYF
J: TRBJ1-4; V: TRBV19; D: TRBD1; size: NA; DNA: TGTGCCAGTAGTGAACAGGGGACAGGCGGGGAAAAACTGTTTTTT; CDR3: CASSEQGTGGEKLFF
J: TRBJ2-5; V: TRBV10-3; D: NA; size: NA; DNA: TGTGCCATCAGTGTGGGATCGGGCCAAGAGACCCAGTACTTC; CDR3: CAISVGSGQETQYF
J: TRBJ1-1; V: TRBV7-2; D: NA; size: NA; DNA: TGTGCCAGCAGCTTATGGGGAGTTGAAGCTTTCTTT; CDR3: CASSLWGVEAFF
J: TRBJ1-5; V: TRBV21-1; D: NA; size: NA; DNA: TGTGCCAGCAGCAAGTCGGGAATCAGCAATCAGCCCCAGCATTTT; CDR3: CASSKSGISNQPQHF
J: TRBJ2-2; V: TRBV18; D: NA; size: NA; DNA: TGTGCCAGCTCACCACAGGGTAGACCCACCGGGGAGCTGTTTTTT; CDR3: CASSPQGRPTGELFF